This T cell receptor beta chain was identified in a study of STAT5B mutations in CD4+ large granular lymphocyte leukemia. General study points: The CD4+ versus CD8+ T-LGLL clonality difference may reflect limited sample size.

The survey-level immunoSEQ assay was used. Profiled with immunoSEQ multiplex PCR; TCRdb holds only in-frame clones, not every one. The table includes around 27,000 clones, about 77% detected once. This clone was recorded only once. As yet, its antigen is unknown. The J segment lost 3 bases and the V segment lost 4 bases, leaving 5 bases of the junction unmatched. The CDR3 loop spans 15 amino acids. Germline V gene lookup returns CDR1 SGHTA and CDR2 FQGNSA. This chain links TRBV7-2 with TRBJ2-1; 8 bases are a match to TRBD2. The sample taken for sequencing was CD4+ T cells from blood buffy coats. This receptor was obtained from a human donor in good health. The DNA of the CDR3 is TGTGCCAGCAGCTACTGGACTAGCAACTACAATGAGCAGTTCTTC. Translation gives CASSYWTSNYNEQFF.